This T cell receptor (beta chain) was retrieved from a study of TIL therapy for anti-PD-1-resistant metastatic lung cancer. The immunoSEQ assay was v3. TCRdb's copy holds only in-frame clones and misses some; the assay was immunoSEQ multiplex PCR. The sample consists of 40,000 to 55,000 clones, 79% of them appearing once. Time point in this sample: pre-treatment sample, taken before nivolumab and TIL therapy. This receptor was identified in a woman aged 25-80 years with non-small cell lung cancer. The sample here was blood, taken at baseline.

CDR3: CASSLYGLRTDTQYF. The CDR3 region has the DNA TGTGCCAGCAGTTTATATGGGCTACGCACAGATACGCAGTATTTT. The V call is TRBV27, the J call TRBJ2-3; no clear D. The CDR3 has 15 residues. Deletions cut 1 base from V and 1 base from J, with 9 bases between. The germline V gene encodes CDR1 MNHEY and CDR2 SMNVEV (reference sequence).